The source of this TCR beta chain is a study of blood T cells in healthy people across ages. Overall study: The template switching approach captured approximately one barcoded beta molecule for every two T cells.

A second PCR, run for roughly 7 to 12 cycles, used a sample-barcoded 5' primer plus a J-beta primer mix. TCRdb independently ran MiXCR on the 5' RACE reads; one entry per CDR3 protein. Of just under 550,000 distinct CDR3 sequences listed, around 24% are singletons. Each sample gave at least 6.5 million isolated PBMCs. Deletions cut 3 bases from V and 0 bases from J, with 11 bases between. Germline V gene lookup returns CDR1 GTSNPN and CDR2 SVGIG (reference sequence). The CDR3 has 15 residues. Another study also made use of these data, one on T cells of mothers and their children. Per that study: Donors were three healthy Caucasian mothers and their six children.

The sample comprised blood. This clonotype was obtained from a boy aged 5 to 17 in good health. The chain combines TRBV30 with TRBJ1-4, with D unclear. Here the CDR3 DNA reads TGTGCCTGGAGCCCCCCGGGCGCAACTAATGAAAAACTGTTTTTT. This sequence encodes CAWSPPGATNEKLFF.